The source of this TCR beta chain is a study of regulatory T cells in long-lasting Graves disease. Study-level points and caveats: The small sample size may have reduced accuracy.

Relying on iRepertoire HTBI primers and Arm-PCR of CDR3 regions, the team built TCR beta libraries. TCRdb analysed the multiplex PCR reads with MiXCR anew, one entry per CDR3 protein. The sample consists of more than 300,000 distinct CDR3 sequences, about 10% of them appearing once. CDR3 length: 14 residues. Per germline, CDR1 SEHNR and CDR2 FQNEAQ (reference sequence). The V end was cut by 5 bases, the J end by 0 bases, with 10 bases between. This clonotype was seen at least ten times. Its antigen is not known. As to time point: newly diagnosed GD, antithyroid drugs for less than 3 months. Construction of the TCR library relied on RNA isolated from PBMCs. The same data also contributed to another study, on T cells in Graves' hyperthyroidism and ophthalmopathy.

The specimen comprised peripheral blood mononuclear cells (PBMCs), sampled at new diagnosis, from a patient treated with antithyroid drugs. V is TRBV7-9 and J is TRBJ1-1; D is unresolved. This receptor was obtained from a woman under 30 with Graves disease. CDR3 sequence reads: CASSAQSLNTEAFF. CDR3 nucleotides: TGTGCCAGCAGCGCCCAGTCGTTGAACACTGAAGCTTTCTTT.